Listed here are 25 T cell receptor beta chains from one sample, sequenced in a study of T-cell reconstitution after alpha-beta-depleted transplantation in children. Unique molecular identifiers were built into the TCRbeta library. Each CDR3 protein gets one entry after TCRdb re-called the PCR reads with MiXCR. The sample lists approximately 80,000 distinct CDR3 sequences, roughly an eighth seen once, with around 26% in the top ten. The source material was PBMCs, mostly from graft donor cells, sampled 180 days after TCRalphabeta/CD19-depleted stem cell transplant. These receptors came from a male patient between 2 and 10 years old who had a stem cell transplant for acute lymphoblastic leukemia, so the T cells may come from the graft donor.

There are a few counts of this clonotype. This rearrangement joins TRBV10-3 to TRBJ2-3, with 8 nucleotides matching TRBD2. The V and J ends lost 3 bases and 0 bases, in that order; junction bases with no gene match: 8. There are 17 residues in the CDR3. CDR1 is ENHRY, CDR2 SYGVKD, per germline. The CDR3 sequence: CAISDNAGGTSTDTQYF. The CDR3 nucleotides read TGTGCCATCAGTGATAATGCGGGGGGAACTAGCACAGATACGCAGTATTTT.

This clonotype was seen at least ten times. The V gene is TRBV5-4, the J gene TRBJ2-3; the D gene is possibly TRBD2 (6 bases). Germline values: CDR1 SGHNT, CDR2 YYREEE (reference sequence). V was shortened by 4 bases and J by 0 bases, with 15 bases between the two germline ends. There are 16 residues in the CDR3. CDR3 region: CASSRDSSPSTDTQYF. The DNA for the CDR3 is TGTGCCAGCAGCAGGGACTCCTCCCCTAGCACAGATACGCAGTATTTT.

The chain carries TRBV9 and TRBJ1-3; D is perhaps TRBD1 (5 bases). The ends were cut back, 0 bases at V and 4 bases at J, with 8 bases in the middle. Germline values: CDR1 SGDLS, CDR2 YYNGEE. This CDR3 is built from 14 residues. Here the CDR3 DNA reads TGTGCCAGCAGCGTAGGAGGGGAAGGAAACACCATATATTTT. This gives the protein CASSVGGEGNTIYF.

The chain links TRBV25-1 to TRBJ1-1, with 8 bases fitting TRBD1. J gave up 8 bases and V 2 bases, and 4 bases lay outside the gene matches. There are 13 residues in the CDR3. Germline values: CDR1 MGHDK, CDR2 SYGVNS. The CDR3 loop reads CASSELDRVEAFF. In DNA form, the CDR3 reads TGTGCCAGCAGTGAACTGGACAGGGTGGAAGCTTTCTTT.

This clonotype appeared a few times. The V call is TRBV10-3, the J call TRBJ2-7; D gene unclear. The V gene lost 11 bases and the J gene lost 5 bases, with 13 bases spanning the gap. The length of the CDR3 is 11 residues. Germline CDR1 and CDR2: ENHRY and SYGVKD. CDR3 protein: CAPWGVNEQYF. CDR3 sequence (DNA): TGTGCCCCCTGGGGTGTCAACGAGCAGTACTTC.

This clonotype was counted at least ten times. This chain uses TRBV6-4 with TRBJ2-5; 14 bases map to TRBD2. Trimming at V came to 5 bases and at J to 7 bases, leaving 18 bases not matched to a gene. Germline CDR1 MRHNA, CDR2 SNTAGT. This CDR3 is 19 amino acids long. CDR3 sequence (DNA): TGTGCCAGCAGTCGTCGGTTTGGGACTAGCGGGAGTCTGGTAGGGACCCAGTACTTC. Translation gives CASSRRFGTSGSLVGTQYF.

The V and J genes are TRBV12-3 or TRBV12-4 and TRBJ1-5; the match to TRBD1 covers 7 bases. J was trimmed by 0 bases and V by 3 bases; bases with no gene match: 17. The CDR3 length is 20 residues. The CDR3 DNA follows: TGTGCCAGCAGTTTCTTCTTGGGAAGAAAGGGACAGTTTAGCAATCAGCCCCAGCATTTT. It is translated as CASSFFLGRKGQFSNQPQHF.

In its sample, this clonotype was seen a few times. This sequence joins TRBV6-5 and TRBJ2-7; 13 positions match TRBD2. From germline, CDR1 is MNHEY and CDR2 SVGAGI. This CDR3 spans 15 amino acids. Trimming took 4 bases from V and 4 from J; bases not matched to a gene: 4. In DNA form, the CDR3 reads TGTGCCAGCAGTTCCGGGACTAGCGGGAATTACGAGCAGTACTTC. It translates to CASSSGTSGNYEQYF.

CDR3 protein: CASSSNRDSHYEQYF. DNA for the CDR3: TGCGCCAGCAGCTCAAACCGGGACAGCCACTACGAGCAGTACTTC. V and J are TRBV5-1 and TRBJ2-7, with 7 bases identical to TRBD1. This CDR3 has 15 residues. Germline CDR1 and CDR2: SGHRS and YFSETQ. The J segment lost 3 bases and the V segment lost 3 bases, leaving 9 bases of the junction unmatched.

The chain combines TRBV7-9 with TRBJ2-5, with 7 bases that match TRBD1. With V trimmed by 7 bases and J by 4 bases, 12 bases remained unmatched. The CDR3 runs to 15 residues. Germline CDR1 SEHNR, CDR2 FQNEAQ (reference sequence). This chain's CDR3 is CASTKGRAGGETQYF. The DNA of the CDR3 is TGTGCCAGCACCAAAGGTCGGGCAGGGGGAGAGACCCAGTACTTC.

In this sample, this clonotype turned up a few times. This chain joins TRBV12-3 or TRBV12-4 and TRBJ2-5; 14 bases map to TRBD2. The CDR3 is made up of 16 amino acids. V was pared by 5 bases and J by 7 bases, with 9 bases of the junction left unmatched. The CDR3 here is CASSLGTSGSGGTQYF. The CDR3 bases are TGTGCCAGCAGTCTCGGGACTAGCGGGAGTGGAGGGACCCAGTACTTC.

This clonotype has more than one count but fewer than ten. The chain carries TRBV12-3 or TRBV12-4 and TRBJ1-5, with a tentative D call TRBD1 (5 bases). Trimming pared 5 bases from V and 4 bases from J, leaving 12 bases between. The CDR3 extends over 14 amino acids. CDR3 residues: CASSPGDGNQPQHF. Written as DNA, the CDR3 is TGTGCCAGCAGTCCCGGGGACGGGAATCAGCCCCAGCATTTT.

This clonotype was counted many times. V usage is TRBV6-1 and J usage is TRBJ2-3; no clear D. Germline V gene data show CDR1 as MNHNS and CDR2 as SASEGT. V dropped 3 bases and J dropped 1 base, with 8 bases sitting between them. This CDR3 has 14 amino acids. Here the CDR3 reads CASSDSLGTDTQYF. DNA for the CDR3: TGTGCCAGCAGTGACAGTCTGGGCACAGATACGCAGTATTTT.

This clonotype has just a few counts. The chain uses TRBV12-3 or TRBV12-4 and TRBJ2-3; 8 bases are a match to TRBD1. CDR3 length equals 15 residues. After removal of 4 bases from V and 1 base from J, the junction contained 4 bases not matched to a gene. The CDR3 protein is CASSSRQGRTDTQYF. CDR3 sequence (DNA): TGTGCCAGCAGTTCCCGACAGGGGCGCACAGATACGCAGTATTTT.

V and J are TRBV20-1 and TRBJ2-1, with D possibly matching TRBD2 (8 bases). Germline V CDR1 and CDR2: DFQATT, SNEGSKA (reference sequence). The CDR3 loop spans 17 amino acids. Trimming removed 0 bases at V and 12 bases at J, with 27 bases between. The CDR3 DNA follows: TGCAGTGCTAGAGACGCCAAGGGGGCGGGGGGCCCCCAGGGGCAGTTCTTC. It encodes CSARDAKGAGGPQGQFF.

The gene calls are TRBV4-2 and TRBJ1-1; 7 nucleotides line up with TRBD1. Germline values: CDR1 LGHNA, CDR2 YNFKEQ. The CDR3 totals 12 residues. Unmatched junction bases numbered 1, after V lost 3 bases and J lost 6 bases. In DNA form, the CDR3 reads TGTGCCAGCAGCCACAGGGGGGCTGAAGCTTTCTTT. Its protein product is CASSHRGAEAFF.

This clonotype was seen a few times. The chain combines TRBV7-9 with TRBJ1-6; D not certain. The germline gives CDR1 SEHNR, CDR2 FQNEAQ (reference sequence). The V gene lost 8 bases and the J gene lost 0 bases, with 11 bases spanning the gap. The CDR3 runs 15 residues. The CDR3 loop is CASGRGSSYNSPLHF. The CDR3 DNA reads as TGTGCCAGCGGCCGAGGGAGCTCCTATAATTCACCCCTCCACTTT.

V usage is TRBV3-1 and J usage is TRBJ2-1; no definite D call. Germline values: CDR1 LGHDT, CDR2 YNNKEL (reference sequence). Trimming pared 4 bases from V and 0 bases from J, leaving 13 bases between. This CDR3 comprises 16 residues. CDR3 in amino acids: CASSPPRLVSYNEQFF. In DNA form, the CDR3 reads TGTGCCAGCAGCCCCCCAAGACTGGTCTCCTACAATGAGCAGTTCTTC.

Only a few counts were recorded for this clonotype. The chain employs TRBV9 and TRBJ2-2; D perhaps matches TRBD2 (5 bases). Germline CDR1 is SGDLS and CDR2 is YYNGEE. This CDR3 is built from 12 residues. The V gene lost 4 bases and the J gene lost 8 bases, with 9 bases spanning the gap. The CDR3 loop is CASSQGGGELFF. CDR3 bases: TGTGCCAGCAGCCAAGGAGGTGGGGAGCTGTTTTTT.

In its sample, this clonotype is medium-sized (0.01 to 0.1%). CDR3 bases: TGCGCCAGCAGCTTGAAAGGAGAGGGCTACACCTTC. This translates into CASSLKGEGYTF. The chain joins TRBV5-1 to TRBJ1-2, with D uncertain. Trimming pared 1 base from V and 8 bases from J, leaving 9 bases between. In germline, CDR1 is SGHRS, CDR2 YFSETQ. The CDR3 contains 12 residues.

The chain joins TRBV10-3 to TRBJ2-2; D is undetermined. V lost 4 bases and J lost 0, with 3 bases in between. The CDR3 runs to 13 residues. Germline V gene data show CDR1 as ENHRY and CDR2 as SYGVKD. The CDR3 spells CAISGTNTGELFF. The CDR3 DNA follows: TGTGCCATCAGTGGGACGAACACCGGGGAGCTGTTTTTT.

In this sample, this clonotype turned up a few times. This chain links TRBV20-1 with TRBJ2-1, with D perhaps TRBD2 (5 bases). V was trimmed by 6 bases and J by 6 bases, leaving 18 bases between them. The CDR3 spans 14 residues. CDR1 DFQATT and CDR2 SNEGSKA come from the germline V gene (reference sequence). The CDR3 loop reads CSAPRLLGGNEQFF. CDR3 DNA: TGCAGTGCCCCGAGGCTGCTCGGAGGCAATGAGCAGTTCTTC.

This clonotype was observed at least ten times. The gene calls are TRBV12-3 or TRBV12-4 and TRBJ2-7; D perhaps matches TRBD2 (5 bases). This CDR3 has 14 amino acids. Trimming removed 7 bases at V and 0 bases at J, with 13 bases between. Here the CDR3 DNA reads TGTGCCAGCACTCTCGGACTGCCCTCCTACGAGCAGTACTTC. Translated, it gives CASTLGLPSYEQYF.

The CDR3 sequence is CASSFRVGYQETQYF. CDR3 coding DNA: TGTGCCAGCAGCTTTAGGGTAGGGTACCAAGAGACCCAGTACTTC. The rearrangement uses TRBV5-6 and TRBJ2-5; D unresolved. There are 15 residues in the CDR3. Trimming shortened V by 2 bases and J by 0 bases, and 11 bases separated the two germline ends. Germline assignment: CDR1 SGHDT and CDR2 YYEEEE.

The CDR3 DNA sequence: TGTGCCAGCAGTTACCTGAGGAACACTGAAGCTTTCTTT. This codes for CASSYLRNTEAFF. The rearrangement links TRBV6-6 to TRBJ1-1; D gene unclear. V lost 2 bases and J lost 1, with 5 bases in between. The CDR3 loop spans 13 amino acids. Germline assignment: CDR1 MNHNY and CDR2 SVGAGI (reference sequence).